This TCR beta chain was captured by sequencing in a study of Ad26.COV2.S vaccination and SARS-CoV-2 variants. Study details: Participant was drawn from the COV1001 Ad26.COV2.S trial arm.

As regards this clone: Its antigen is currently unknown.

Study-wide results and limits: It was reported that spike-specific CD8+ and CD4+ T cell responses were substantially broad after vaccination. Vaccinated individuals (as opposed to placebo recipients) had higher spike-specific TCR breadth.

Germline CDR1 SGHTA, CDR2 FQGNSA. The CDR3 sequence is 14 residues long. The V and J ends lost 0 bases and 4 bases respectively, with 10 bases between them. Data came from immunoSEQ multiplex PCR; TCRdb stores just in-frame clones and leaves some out. This sample yields more than 300,000 clones, of which about 86% are seen a single time; 1.9% belongs to the top ten. The sample's treatment: roughly 20 received Ad26.COV2.S at low or high dose, single or two shots; 5 received placebo; per-sample allocation not given. After the first vaccine or placebo injection, samples were drawn on day 63. This specimen was peripheral blood, taken in a trial of Ad26.COV2.S vaccine versus placebo. The clonotype was recovered from a person aged 18 to 59 who received the Ad26.COV2.S COVID-19 vaccine or a placebo. This sequence joins TRBV7-2 and TRBJ2-7; D possibly corresponds to TRBD1 (6 bases). CDR3 sequence reads: CASSLAPDRYEQYF. In DNA form, the CDR3 reads TGTGCCAGCAGCTTAGCCCCTGACAGGTACGAGCAGTACTTC.